The present T cell receptor (beta chain) was sequenced within a study of cytomegalovirus exposure and HLA in healthy donors. On the study more broadly: A subsequent analysis reported that the 95 to 150 validation repertoires were produced on the same platform that had also been used for the 600 to 800 first-cohort repertoires. General study findings and limits: Rare sequences made up most TCRs, while some public TCRs were found in many donors.

Comments on this clone: Its matching antigen is unknown.

Germline lookup yields CDR1 MDHEN and CDR2 SYDVKM. This CDR3 is 15 amino acids long. Trimming took off 6 bases at V and 1 base at J, with 13 bases between the two ends. Sequenced by immunoSEQ multiplex PCR; TCRdb stores in-frame clones only, minus some. The sample holds 100,000 to 150,000 clones, approximately 88% seen once. Sequencing was performed on PBMCs. This TCR was recovered from a woman aged 18-29 years in good health and CMV-seronegative. The V and J genes are TRBV28 and TRBJ2-4, with a possible D match to TRBD1 (6 bases). In DNA, the CDR3 is TGTGCCAGCAGCCCCGGGACACCGGCCAAAAACATTCAGTACTTC. Translation gives CASSPGTPAKNIQYF.